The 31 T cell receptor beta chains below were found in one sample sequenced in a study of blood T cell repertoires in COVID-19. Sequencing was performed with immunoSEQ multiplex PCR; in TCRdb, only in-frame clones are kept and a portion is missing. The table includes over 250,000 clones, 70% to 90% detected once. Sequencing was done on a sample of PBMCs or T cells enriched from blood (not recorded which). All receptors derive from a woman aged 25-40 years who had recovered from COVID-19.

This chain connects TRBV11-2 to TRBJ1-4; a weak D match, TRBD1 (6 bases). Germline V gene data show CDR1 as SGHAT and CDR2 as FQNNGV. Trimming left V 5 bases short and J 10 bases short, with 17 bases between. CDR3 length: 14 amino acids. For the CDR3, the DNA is TGTGCCAGCAGCGCCAACATACAGGGCGGAAAACTGTTTTTT. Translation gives CASSANIQGGKLFF.

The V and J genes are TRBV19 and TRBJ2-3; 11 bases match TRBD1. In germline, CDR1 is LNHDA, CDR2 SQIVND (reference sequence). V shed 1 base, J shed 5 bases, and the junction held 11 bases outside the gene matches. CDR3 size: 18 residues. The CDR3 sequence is CASSIALSGQGARDTQYF. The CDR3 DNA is TGTGCCAGTAGTATAGCCCTTTCTGGACAGGGGGCAAGAGATACGCAGTATTTT.

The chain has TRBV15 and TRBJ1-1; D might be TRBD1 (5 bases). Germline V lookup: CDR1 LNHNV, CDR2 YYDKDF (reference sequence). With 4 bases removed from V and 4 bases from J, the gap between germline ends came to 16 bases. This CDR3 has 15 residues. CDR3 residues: CATSKGRVQVTEAFF. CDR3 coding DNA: TGTGCCACCAGCAAGGGGAGGGTGCAGGTCACTGAAGCTTTCTTT.

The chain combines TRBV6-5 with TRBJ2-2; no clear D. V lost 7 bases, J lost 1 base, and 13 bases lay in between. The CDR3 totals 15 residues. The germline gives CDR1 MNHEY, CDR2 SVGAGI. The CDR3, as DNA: TGTGCCAGCACCCCAGACTTGTGGAACACCGGGGAGCTGTTTTTT. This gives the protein CASTPDLWNTGELFF.

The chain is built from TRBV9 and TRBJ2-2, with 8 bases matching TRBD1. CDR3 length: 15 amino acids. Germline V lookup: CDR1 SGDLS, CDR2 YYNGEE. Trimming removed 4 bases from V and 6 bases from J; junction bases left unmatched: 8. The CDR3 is CASSPRTGRPGELFF. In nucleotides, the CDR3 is TGTGCCAGCAGCCCCCGGACAGGGAGGCCCGGGGAGCTGTTTTTT.

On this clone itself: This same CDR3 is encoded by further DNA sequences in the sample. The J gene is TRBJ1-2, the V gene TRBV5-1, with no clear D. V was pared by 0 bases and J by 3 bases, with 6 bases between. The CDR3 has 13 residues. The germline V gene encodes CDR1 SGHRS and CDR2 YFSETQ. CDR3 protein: CASSLDGDYGYTF. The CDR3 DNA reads TGCGCCAGCAGCTTGGACGGGGACTATGGCTACACCTTC.

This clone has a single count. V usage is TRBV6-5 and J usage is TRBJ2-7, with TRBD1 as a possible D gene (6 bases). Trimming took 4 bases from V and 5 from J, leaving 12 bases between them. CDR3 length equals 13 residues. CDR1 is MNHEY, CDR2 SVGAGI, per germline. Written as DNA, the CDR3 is TGTGCCAGCAGTTTACAGGGTTCCCACGAGCAGTACTTC. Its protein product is CASSLQGSHEQYF.

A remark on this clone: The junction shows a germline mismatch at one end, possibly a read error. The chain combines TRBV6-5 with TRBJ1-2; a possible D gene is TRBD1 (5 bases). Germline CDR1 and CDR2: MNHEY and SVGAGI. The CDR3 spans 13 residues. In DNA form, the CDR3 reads TGTGCCAGCAGTTACGGGGGGAACTCTGGCTACACCTTC. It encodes CASSYGGNSGYTF.

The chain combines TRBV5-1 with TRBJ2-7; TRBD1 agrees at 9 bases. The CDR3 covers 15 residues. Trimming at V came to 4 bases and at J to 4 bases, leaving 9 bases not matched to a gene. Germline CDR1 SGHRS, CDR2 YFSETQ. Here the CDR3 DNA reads TGCGCCAGCAGCCAGGGGACAGGGCCTGGGTACGAGCAGTACTTC. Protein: CASSQGTGPGYEQYF.

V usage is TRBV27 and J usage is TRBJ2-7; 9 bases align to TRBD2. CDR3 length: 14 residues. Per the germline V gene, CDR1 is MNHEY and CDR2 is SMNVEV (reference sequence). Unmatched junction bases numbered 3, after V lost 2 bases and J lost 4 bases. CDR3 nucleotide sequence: TGTGCCAGCAGTTTAACGGCGGGGGGGTACGAGCAGTACTTC. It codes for CASSLTAGGYEQYF.

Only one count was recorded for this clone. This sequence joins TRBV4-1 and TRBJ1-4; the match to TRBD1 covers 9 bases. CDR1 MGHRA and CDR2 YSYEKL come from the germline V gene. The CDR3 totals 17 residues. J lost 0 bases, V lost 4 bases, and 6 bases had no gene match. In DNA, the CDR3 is TGCGCCAGCAGCCCGACCCGGGACAGGGCAACTAATGAAAAACTGTTTTTT. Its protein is CASSPTRDRATNEKLFF.

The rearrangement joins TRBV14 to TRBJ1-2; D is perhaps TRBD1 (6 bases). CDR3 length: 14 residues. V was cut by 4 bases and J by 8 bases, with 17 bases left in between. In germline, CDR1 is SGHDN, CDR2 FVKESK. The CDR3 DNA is TGTGCCAGCAGCCTCAGGGGAGTGGAGTACGGCTACACCTTC. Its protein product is CASSLRGVEYGYTF.

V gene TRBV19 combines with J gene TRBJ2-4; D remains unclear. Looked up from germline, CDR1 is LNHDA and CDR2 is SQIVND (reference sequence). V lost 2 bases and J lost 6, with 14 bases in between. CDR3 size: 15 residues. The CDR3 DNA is TGTGCCAGTAGTATACTTGGAGAAGGCAGAAACATTCAGTACTTC. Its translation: CASSILGEGRNIQYF.

In DNA form, the CDR3 reads TGTGCCAGCAGCGGGGGGGCCGAGACCCAGTACTTC. Translated, it gives CASSGGAETQYF. The chain has TRBV25-1 and TRBJ2-5; TRBD2 agrees at 8 bases. Germline values: CDR1 MGHDK, CDR2 SYGVNS. The CDR3 is made up of 12 amino acids. The trim removed 6 bases at V and 5 bases at J, leaving 2 bases unmatched.

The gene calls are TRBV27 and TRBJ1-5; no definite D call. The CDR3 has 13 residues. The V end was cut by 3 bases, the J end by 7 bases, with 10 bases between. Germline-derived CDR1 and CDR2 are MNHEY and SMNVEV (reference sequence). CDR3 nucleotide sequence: TGTGCCAGCAGTTTTTCGAGTTTCCAGCCCCAGCATTTT. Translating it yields CASSFSSFQPQHF.

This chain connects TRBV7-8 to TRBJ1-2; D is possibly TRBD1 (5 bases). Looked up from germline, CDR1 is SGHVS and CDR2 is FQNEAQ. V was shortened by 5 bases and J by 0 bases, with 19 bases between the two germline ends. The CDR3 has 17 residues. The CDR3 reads CASSPIIGAAANYGYTF. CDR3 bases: TGTGCCAGCAGCCCCATCATTGGGGCTGCAGCTAACTATGGCTACACCTTC.

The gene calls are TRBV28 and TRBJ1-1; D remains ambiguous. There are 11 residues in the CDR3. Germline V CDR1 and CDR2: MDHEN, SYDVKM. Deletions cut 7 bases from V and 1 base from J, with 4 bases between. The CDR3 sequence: CASIGNTEAFF. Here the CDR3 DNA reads TGTGCCAGCATCGGGAACACTGAAGCTTTCTTT.

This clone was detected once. CDR3 DNA sequence: TGCGCCAGCAGTGACAGGGCAGCGAACACTGAAGCTTTCTTT. Translating gives CASSDRAANTEAFF. V and J are TRBV10-2 and TRBJ1-1; D is perhaps TRBD1 (5 bases). The CDR3 length is 14 residues. Germline V lookup: CDR1 WSHSY, CDR2 SAAADI. Trimming took 3 bases from V and 1 from J, leaving 9 bases between them.

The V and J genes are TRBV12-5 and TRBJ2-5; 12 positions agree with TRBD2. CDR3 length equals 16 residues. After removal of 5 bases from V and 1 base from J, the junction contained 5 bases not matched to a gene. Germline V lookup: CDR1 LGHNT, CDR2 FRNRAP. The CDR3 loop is CASGLLAGGPQETQYF. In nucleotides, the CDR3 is TGTGCTAGTGGTCTGCTAGCGGGGGGGCCCCAAGAGACCCAGTACTTC.

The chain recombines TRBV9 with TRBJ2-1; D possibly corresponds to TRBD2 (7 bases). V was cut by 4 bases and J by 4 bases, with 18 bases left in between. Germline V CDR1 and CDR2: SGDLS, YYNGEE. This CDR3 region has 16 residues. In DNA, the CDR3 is TGTGCCAGCAGCCCACCTTTACGGGGGGCTTACAATGAGCAGTTCTTC. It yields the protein CASSPPLRGAYNEQFF.

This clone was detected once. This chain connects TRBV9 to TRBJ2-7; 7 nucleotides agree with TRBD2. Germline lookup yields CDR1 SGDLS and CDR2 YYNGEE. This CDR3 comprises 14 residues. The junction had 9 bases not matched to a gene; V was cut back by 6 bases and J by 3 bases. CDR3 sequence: CASTPGLPIYEQYF. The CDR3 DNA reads TGTGCCAGCACACCGGGACTACCGATCTACGAGCAGTACTTC. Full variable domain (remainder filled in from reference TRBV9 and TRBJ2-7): DSGVTQTPKHLITATGQRVTLRCSPRSGDLSVYWYQQSLDQGLQFLIQYYNGEERAKGNILERFSAQQFPDLHSELNLSSLELGDSALYFCASTPGLPIYEQYFGPGTRLTVT.

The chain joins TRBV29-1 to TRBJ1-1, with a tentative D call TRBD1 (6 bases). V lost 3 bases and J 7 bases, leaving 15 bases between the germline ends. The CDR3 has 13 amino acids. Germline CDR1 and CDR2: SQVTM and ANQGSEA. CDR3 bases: TGCAGCGTTGACCCCTCAGGGGACCGTGAAGCTTTCTTT. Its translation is CSVDPSGDREAFF.

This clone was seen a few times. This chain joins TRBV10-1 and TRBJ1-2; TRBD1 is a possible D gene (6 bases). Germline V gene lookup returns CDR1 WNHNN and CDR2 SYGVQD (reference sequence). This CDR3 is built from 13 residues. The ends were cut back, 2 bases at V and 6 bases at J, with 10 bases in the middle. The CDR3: CASSETGFDGYTF. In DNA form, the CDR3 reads TGCGCCAGCAGTGAGACAGGGTTTGATGGCTACACCTTC.

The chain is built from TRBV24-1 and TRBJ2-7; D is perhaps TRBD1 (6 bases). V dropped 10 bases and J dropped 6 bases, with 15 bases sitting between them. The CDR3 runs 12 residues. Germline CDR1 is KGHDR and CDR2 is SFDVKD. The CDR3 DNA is TGTGCCACTTGGGGGCATAGGGTCGAGCAGTACTTC. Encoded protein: CATWGHRVEQYF.

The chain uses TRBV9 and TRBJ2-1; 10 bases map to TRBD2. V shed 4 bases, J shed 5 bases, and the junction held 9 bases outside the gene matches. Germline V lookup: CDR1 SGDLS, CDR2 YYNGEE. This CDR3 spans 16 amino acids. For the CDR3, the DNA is TGTGCCAGCAGCACCGTAAGGCTAGCGGGGGACAATGAGCAGTTCTTC. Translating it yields CASSTVRLAGDNEQFF.

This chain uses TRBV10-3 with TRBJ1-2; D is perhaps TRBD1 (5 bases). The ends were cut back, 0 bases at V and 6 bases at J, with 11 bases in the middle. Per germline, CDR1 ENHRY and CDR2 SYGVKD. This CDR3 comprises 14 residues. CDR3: CAISESRGEDGYTF. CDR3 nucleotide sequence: TGTGCCATCAGTGAGTCGCGGGGGGAAGATGGCTACACCTTC.

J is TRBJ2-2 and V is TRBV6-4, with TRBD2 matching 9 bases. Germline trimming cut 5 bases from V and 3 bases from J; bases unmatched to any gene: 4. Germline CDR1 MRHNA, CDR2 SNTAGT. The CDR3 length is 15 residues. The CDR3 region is CASSLAGSHTGELFF. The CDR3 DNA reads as TGTGCCAGCAGTCTAGCGGGGAGCCACACCGGGGAGCTGTTTTTT.

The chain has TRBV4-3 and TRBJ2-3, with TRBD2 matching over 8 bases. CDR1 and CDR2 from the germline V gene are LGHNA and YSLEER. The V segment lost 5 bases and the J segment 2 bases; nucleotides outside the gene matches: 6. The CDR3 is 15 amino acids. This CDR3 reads CASSKSGGTTDTQYF. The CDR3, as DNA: TGCGCCAGCAGCAAGAGCGGGGGAACCACAGATACGCAGTATTTT.

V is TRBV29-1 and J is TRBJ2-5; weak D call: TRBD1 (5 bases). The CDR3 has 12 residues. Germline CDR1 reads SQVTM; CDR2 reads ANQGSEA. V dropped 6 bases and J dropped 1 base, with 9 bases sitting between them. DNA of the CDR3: TGCAGCGTACCGACAGTCCAAGAGACCCAGTACTTC. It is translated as CSVPTVQETQYF.

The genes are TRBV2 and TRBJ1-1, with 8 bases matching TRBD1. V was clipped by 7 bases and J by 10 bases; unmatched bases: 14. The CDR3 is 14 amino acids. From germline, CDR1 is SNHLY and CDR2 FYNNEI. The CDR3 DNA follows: TGTGCCAGCACTGTCGACAGGGGTGATTTAGGAGCTTTCTTT. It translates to CASTVDRGDLGAFF.

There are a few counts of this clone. CDR3 coding DNA: TGTGCCAGCAGCCAAGTCCCGGAGAATCAGCCCCAGCATTTT. Translated, it gives CASSQVPENQPQHF. V and J are TRBV3-1 (or the pseudogene TRBV3-2) and TRBJ1-5; D unresolved. The CDR3 is made up of 14 amino acids. V was pared by 1 base and J by 4 bases, with 8 bases between. CDR1 is LGHDT and CDR2 is YNNKEL in the germline V gene (reference sequence).